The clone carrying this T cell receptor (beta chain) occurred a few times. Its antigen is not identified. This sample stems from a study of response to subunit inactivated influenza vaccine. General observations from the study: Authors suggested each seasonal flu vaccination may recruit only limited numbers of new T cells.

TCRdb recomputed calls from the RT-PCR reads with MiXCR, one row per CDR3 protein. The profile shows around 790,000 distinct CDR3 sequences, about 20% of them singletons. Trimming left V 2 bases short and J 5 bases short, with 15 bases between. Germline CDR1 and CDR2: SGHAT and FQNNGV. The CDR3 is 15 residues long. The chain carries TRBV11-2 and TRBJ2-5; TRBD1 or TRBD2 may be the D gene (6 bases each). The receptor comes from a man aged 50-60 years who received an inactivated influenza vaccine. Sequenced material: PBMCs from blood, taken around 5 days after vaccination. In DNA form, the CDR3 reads TGTGCCAGCAGCTTATGGGGGGCGAACGTCGAGACCCAGTACTTC. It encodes CASSLWGANVETQYF.